These T cell receptor beta chains were read from a single sample in a study of blood T cell repertoires in COVID-19. Using immunoSEQ multiplex PCR, the repertoire was profiled, and TCRdb retains in-frame clones only, with some absent. Of about 33,000 clones detected, 75% to 90% appear once; the ten largest clones hold approximately 7%. The sample consisted of peripheral blood. The receptors come from a human donor in a cohort sampled during active COVID-19. CDR3s leave out the opening cysteine and the closing phenylalanine or tryptophan.

>TRBJ1-4|TRBV3-1/TRBV3-2
ASSHPIGGTNEKLF
>TRBJ2-1|TRBV2
ASSPTTSGVYNEQF
>TRBJ2-2|TRBV29-1
SARENTGELF
>TRBJ2-5|TRBV4-1
ASSQGTSGGAEKTQY
>TRBJ2-7|TRBV21-1
ASRGLADSYEQY
>TRBJ2-1|TRBV6-6
ASSFLHLANEQF
>TRBJ2-7|TRBV6-6
ASRGHGQGLDEQY
>TRBJ1-4|TRBV27
ASSSSYSSALGTTNEKLF
>TRBJ2-7|TRBV10-3
AISESNGPPLSEQY
>TRBJ1-5|TRBV28
ASEGERWSNQPQH
>TRBJ2-7|TRBV3-1/TRBV3-2
ASSQGLAGGSYEQY
>TRBJ1-2|TRBV30
AWSTTGSYGYT
>TRBJ2-3|TRBV24-1
ATSPRTGGTDTQY
>TRBJ1-6|TRBV29-1
SVETGVGSPLH
>TRBJ2-1|TRBV7-3
ASSLTAGGRNEQF
>TRBJ2-5|TRBV28
ASSYQRLAGGETQY
>TRBJ1-3|TRBV4-1
ASSQVTGTGIFPGNTIY
>TRBJ2-3|TRBV3-1/TRBV3-2
ASSQTLGTLRVSDTQY
>TRBJ1-5|TRBV27
ASRAGWAFNQPQH
>TRBJ2-7|TRBV5-1
ASSMTGETYEQY
>TRBJ1-1|TRBV29-1
SVVGRGNSEAF
>TRBJ1-1|TRBV28
ASSLRLLNTEAF
>TRBJ1-5|TRBV2
ASSDGQGDQPQH
>TRBJ2-5|TRBV5-5
ASSFPGYQETQY
>TRBJ2-7|TRBV7-3
ASSLYGTGDGEQY
>TRBJ2-3|TRBV6-1
ASSEHGPSPGMDTQY
>TRBJ1-6|TRBV28
ASSLPGQKNSPLH
>TRBJ2-1|TRBV30
ACARGQGYNEQF
>TRBJ2-7|TRBV19
ASSITLSSYEQY
>TRBJ2-1|TRBV3-1/TRBV3-2
ASSHAGGPVNEQF
>TRBJ2-5|TRBV14
ASSRGTGGWKTQY
>TRBJ2-5|TRBV7-8
ASSLGAGGLVGQETQY
>TRBJ2-7|TRBV29-1
SVAGGSYEQY
>TRBJ1-3|TRBV3-1/TRBV3-2
ASSQGTGRRNTIY
>TRBJ1-6|TRBV2
ASRLTDNSPLH
>TRBJ1-5|TRBV6-2/TRBV6-3
ASSYPSSGSNQPQH
>TRBJ2-3|TRBV4-2
ASSQEVGGFTDTQY
>TRBJ1-2|TRBV12-3/TRBV12-4
ASTQGGGGGYT
>TRBJ2-5|TRBV5-4
ASSLGLTEETQY
>TRBJ2-1|TRBV18
ASSPSGSAYNEQF
>TRBJ2-5|TRBV11-2
ASSLDRGLWETQY
>TRBJ2-7|TRBV27
ASSPSPYRDRGNEQY
>TRBJ2-1|TRBV18
ASSPGSGRADEQF